A single sample is the source of the 11 T cell receptor beta chains below, sequenced in a study of blood T cells in healthy people across ages. Alongside a J-beta primer mix, a sample-barcoded 5' primer served in a second PCR lasting about 7 to 12 cycles. TCRdb called the 5' RACE reads again in MiXCR, with one record for every CDR3 protein. The table lists 1.4 million to 1.5 million distinct CDR3 sequences, approximately 38% of them singletons. Sample: blood. Source of these receptors: a young woman in good health.

V usage is TRBV7-3 and J usage is TRBJ2-5; perhaps TRBD2 as D (5 bases). Trimming pared 1 base from V and 5 bases from J, leaving 11 bases between. The CDR3 runs 14 residues. Germline lookup yields CDR1 SGHTA and CDR2 FQGTGA. The chain's CDR3 is CASSLSPRGETQYF. The CDR3 DNA sequence: TGTGCCAGCAGCTTAAGTCCCAGAGGGGAGACCCAGTACTTC.

Concerning this clonotype itself: One end of the junction varies from germline; a read error may be responsible. The chain links TRBV5-1 to TRBJ2-7; D might be TRBD2 (6 bases). The germline CDR1 and CDR2 sequences are SGHRS and YFSETQ. CDR3 length: 14 amino acids. This CDR3 is CASSLGTVTYEQYF. CDR3 sequence (DNA): TGTGCCAGCAGTTTAGGGACTGTTACCTACGAGCAGTACTTC.

This chain links TRBV2 with TRBJ2-5; the match to TRBD2 covers 9 bases. This CDR3 is 15 amino acids long. The ends lost 6 bases at V and 5 bases at J; junction bases unmatched: 10. Germline lookup yields CDR1 SNHLY and CDR2 FYNNEI. As DNA, the CDR3 is TGTGCCAGCAGGTGGAGGACTAGCGTTCAGGAGACCCAGTACTTC. Encoded protein: CASRWRTSVQETQYF.

The chain employs TRBV9 and TRBJ1-2; D remains ambiguous. Germline V gene lookup returns CDR1 SGDLS and CDR2 YYNGEE. The CDR3 sequence is 13 residues long. V lost 0 bases to trimming and J lost 4 bases, with 7 bases between them. The CDR3 nucleotides are TGTGCCAGCAGCGTAGAACAAGGCTATGGCTACACCTTC. It yields the protein CASSVEQGYGYTF.

This sequence joins TRBV10-3 and TRBJ2-5, with D tentatively TRBD2 (5 bases). With 3 bases removed from V and 4 bases from J, the gap between germline ends came to 12 bases. The CDR3 consists of 14 residues. CDR1 ENHRY and CDR2 SYGVKD come from the germline V gene. The CDR3 nucleotides read TGTGCCATCAGTGATCCGGGGTTAAGAGAGACCCAGTACTTC. Its protein is CAISDPGLRETQYF.

The count of this clonotype is one. This chain uses TRBV9 with TRBJ2-1; D call uncertain. The CDR3 spans 14 residues. The germline V gene encodes CDR1 SGDLS and CDR2 YYNGEE. Trimming stripped 0 bases from V and 7 bases from J, with 11 bases between. CDR3 amino acids: CASSVGSLPNEQFF. In DNA, the CDR3 is TGTGCCAGCAGCGTAGGCTCGCTACCTAATGAGCAGTTCTTC.

The table lists this clonotype with a few counts. V usage is TRBV5-1 and J usage is TRBJ1-2, with D unresolved. The CDR3 totals 15 residues. CDR1 is SGHRS and CDR2 is YFSETQ in the germline V gene. V lost 0 bases and J lost 4, with 13 bases in between. CDR3 sequence reads: CASSLDLLGPYGYTF. Written as DNA, the CDR3 is TGCGCCAGCAGCTTGGATCTCCTCGGCCCCTATGGCTACACCTTC.

The chain has TRBV3-1 and TRBJ2-7; D is perhaps TRBD1 or TRBD2 (5 bases each). Deletions cut 6 bases from V and 1 base from J, with 16 bases between. This CDR3 contains 15 residues. The germline V gene encodes CDR1 LGHDT and CDR2 YNNKEL (reference sequence). This chain's CDR3 is CASSRGGAVSYEQYF. CDR3 sequence (DNA): TGTGCCAGCAGTCGGGGCGGAGCGGTGTCCTACGAGCAGTACTTC.

The CDR3 region has the DNA TGTGCCAGCAGTGAAGGTCTCAATTTGTTCACTGAAGCTTTCTTT. It specifies CASSEGLNLFTEAFF. The chain couples TRBV6-1 to TRBJ1-1; D not certain. The CDR3 sequence is 15 residues long. Trimming removed 1 base at V and 4 bases at J, with 13 bases between. CDR1 and CDR2 (germline): MNHNS, SASEGT.

This clonotype was counted many times. The rearrangement uses TRBV6-4 and TRBJ1-2, with D perhaps matching TRBD1 (6 bases). CDR1 is MRHNA and CDR2 is SNTAGT in the germline V gene. Trimming took 2 bases from V and 7 from J, leaving 17 bases between them. The CDR3 extends over 15 amino acids. In nucleotides, the CDR3 is TGTGCCAGCAGTGACACCCCCCAGGGGATAAGTGGCTACACCTTC. As protein: CASSDTPQGISGYTF.

This rearrangement joins TRBV12-3 or TRBV12-4 to TRBJ2-4; no firm D call. The CDR3 spans 11 residues. V lost 5 bases to trimming and J lost 8 bases, with 7 bases between them. The CDR3 loop reads CASSAGDIQYF. The CDR3 coding sequence is TGTGCCAGCAGTGCCGGTGACATTCAGTACTTC.